A few counts support the clone carrying this T cell receptor beta chain. Its antigen is unidentified. The CDR3 spans 13 residues. The germline V gene encodes CDR1 SGHKS and CDR2 YYEKEE (reference sequence). V was pared by 4 bases and J by 10 bases, with 17 bases between. MiXCR was run by TCRdb on the 5' RACE reads, yielding one entry per CDR3 protein. The sample records around 530,000 distinct CDR3 sequences, roughly 15% being singletons. The entry originates in a study of identical twins. Study-wide points: Twins shared out-of-frame alpha sequences with excess low generation probability. Its conclusions, products of cross-sectional statistical analysis, did not come from following the same donors. Insertions were fewer in abundant cord blood beta clonotypes, whereas memory repertoires showed none of this pattern.

These data were likewise used in another study, on yellow fever vaccine responses in identical twins.

The sequence was collected from a woman between 18 and 30 years old in good health. The rearrangement joins TRBV5-5 to TRBJ1-1; no clear D. Sequencing used CD4+ T cells sorted from blood. This CDR3 reads CASSAEGVSVAFF. The CDR3 nucleotides read TGTGCCAGCAGCGCGGAAGGAGTTAGCGTAGCTTTCTTT.